Listed here are 7 T cell receptor beta chains from one sample, sequenced in a study of blood T cell repertoires in COVID-19. Generated by immunoSEQ multiplex PCR, the TCRdb table keeps only in-frame clones and is missing some. The sample lists 130,000 or so clones; around nine tenths were seen once. Sequenced input: peripheral blood. These receptors all come from a woman between 45 and 65 years old with acute or convalescent COVID-19.

This chain uses TRBV11-3 with TRBJ2-7, with a weak D call TRBD2 (6 bases). From germline, CDR1 is SGHNT and CDR2 YENEEA. The germline V and J ends were trimmed by 5 bases and 0 bases, with 11 bases remaining between them. The CDR3 has 14 residues. CDR3 bases: TGTGCCAGCAGCGGCGGGACGCCCTCCTACGAGCAGTACTTC. Protein product: CASSGGTPSYEQYF.

V gene TRBV10-3 combines with J gene TRBJ1-2; TRBD1 matches 9 bases. The V and J ends lost 3 bases and 3 bases, in that order; junction bases with no gene match: 5. This CDR3 region has 15 residues. In germline, CDR1 is ENHRY, CDR2 SYGVKD. CDR3 sequence reads: CAISELDRGDYGYTF. As DNA, the CDR3 is TGTGCCATCAGTGAACTAGACAGGGGGGACTATGGCTACACCTTC.

V is TRBV15 and J is TRBJ1-2; TRBD1 matches at 7 bases. CDR1 is LNHNV and CDR2 is YYDKDF in the germline V gene (reference sequence). After removal of 7 bases from V and 0 bases from J, the junction contained 5 bases not matched to a gene. This CDR3 has 14 amino acids. As DNA, the CDR3 is TGTGCCACCACCCGGGACAGTTCTAACTATGGCTACACCTTC. Protein product: CATTRDSSNYGYTF.

V and J are TRBV30 and TRBJ2-1; TRBD2 might be the D (6 bases). This CDR3 is 11 amino acids long. V was pared by 2 bases and J by 7 bases, with 6 bases between. The V gene's germline CDR1 is GTSNPN and CDR2 SVGIG (reference sequence). CDR3 in amino acids: CAWSLANEQFF. In DNA form, the CDR3 reads TGTGCCTGGAGTCTAGCGAATGAGCAGTTCTTC.

This chain uses TRBV3-1 (or the pseudogene TRBV3-2) with TRBJ2-5; the match to TRBD2 covers 8 bases. This CDR3 is built from 12 residues. In germline, CDR1 is LGHDT, CDR2 YNNKEL (reference sequence). The CDR3 DNA reads TGTGCAGTCTCGGGGGGGGAAGAGACCCAGTACTTC. Its translation is CAVSGGEETQYF.

V gene TRBV2 combines with J gene TRBJ2-1; D gene ambiguous. Trimming pared 3 bases from V and 0 bases from J, leaving 9 bases between. This CDR3 is built from 15 residues. Germline-derived CDR1 and CDR2 are SNHLY and FYNNEI. Here the CDR3 reads CASSENYLSYNEQFF. As DNA, the CDR3 is TGTGCCAGCAGTGAGAACTACCTCTCCTACAATGAGCAGTTCTTC. Together with reference TRBV2 and TRBJ2-1, the CDR3 gives the full variable domain: EPEVTQTPSHQVTQMGQEVILRCVPISNHLYFYWYRQILGQKVEFLVSFYNNEISEKSEIFDDQFSVERPDGSNFTLKIRSTKLEDSAMYFCASSENYLSYNEQFFGPGTRLTVL.

V gene TRBV27 combines with J gene TRBJ2-1; the D gene is possibly TRBD2 (6 bases). This CDR3 region has 13 residues. CDR1 MNHEY and CDR2 SMNVEV come from the germline V gene (reference sequence). The V gene lost 7 bases and the J gene lost 12 bases, with 19 bases spanning the gap. The CDR3 spells CASTPRRDGGQFF. CDR3 coding DNA: TGTGCCAGCACCCCCCGACGGGACGGGGGGCAGTTCTTC.